This TCR beta chain was recovered during a study of human CD8 memory T cell subsets. The study used negative magnetic separation to enrich total CD8+ T cells. Per subset, duplicate vials of some 150,000 sorted CD8+ T cells supplied RNA. TCR beta was sequenced from UMI-tagged 5' RACE libraries. After re-calling the 5' RACE reads, TCRdb lists one entry per CDR3 protein, DNA absent. This specimen shows about 9,300 distinct CDR3 sequences; the ten leading clones hold roughly 22%. General study points: Stem-like memory and precursor exhausted T cells had similarly high diversity, unlike effector memory cells.

In germline, CDR1 is MNHEY, CDR2 SVGEGT. The CDR3 is made up of 14 amino acids. As to this clonotype: Its antigen is not identified.

The chain couples TRBV6-2 or TRBV6-3 to TRBJ2-5; with no DNA, the TCRdb D assignment of TRBD2 cannot be verified. The receptor was isolated from a human donor in good health. Sequencing input: CD8+ T cells from PBMCs. This CDR3 reads CASSYTSGQETQYF.